A selection of T cell receptor beta chains follows, all from one sample in a study of circulating and synovial CD4+ cells in juvenile arthritis. Clones were read by immunoSEQ multiplex PCR, and TCRdb kept only the in-frame ones, dropping some. This table has approximately 16,000 clones, 91% appearing once. The sequenced material came from CD4+ T cells from blood. These TCRs come from a human donor with juvenile idiopathic arthritis. The CDR3 runs from the conserved cysteine through the conserved F or W. A D gene is named only where the DNA matches it firmly. Clone size is shown for a subset of rows, as once, few, many or a class of expanded clone.

>TRBV18|TRBJ2-5|16|TRBD1|.
TGTGCCAGCTCACCAGGAGGCAGGGGGAAGGGTGAGACCCAGTACTTC
CASSPGGRGKGETQYF
>TRBV7-9|TRBJ1-2|13|.|.
TGTGCCAGCAGCTTGCTAACAGGGCAGGGCTACACCTTC
CASSLLTGQGYTF
>TRBV7-2|TRBJ1-6|15|.|.
TGTGCCAGCAGCTTGTCCCGGGGTCCCAATTCACCCCTCCACTTT
CASSLSRGPNSPLHF
>TRBV9|TRBJ1-1|15|TRBD1|.
TGTGCCAGCAGCCCGGGGACAGGGGGAAACACTGAAGCTTTCTTT
CASSPGTGGNTEAFF
>TRBV6-6|TRBJ2-1|12|.|.
TGTGCCAGCGGCCTTAGGGGAAATGAGCAGTTCTTC
CASGLRGNEQFF
>TRBV9|TRBJ1-1|14|.|.
TGTGCCAGCACCCCAGGGGTGGCGAACACTGAAGCTTTCTTT
CASTPGVANTEAFF
>TRBV5-6|TRBJ2-7|14|TRBD1|once
TGTGCCAGCAGCCGTACAGGGGGCGCGGGCGAGCAGTACTTC
CASSRTGGAGEQYF
>TRBV5-4|TRBJ1-2|12|.|once
TGTGCCAGCAGCTTGCCAGGGCTTGGCTACACCTTC
CASSLPGLGYTF
>TRBV19|TRBJ2-1|16|.|few
TGTGCCAGTAGGAGACAGGGACTTAGCTCCTACAATGAGCAGTTCTTC
CASRRQGLSSYNEQFF
>TRBV5-6|TRBJ1-1|15|.|.
TGTGCCAGCAGCTTGGCCTTGCGGGGATACACTGAAGCTTTCTTT
CASSLALRGYTEAFF
>TRBV19|TRBJ1-2|14|TRBD1|.
TGTGCCAGCCAGGGGGTGGACAGGGGTTATGGCTACACCTTC
CASQGVDRGYGYTF
>TRBV10-3|TRBJ1-1|15|TRBD1|.
TGTGCCATCAGTGCCCGGACAGGCGATTACACTGAAGCTTTCTTT
CAISARTGDYTEAFF
>TRBV7-6|TRBJ1-6|16|.|.
TGTGCCAGCAGCTTAGTATGGGGCGCCTATAATTCACCCCTCCACTTT
CASSLVWGAYNSPLHF
>TRBV9|TRBJ2-5|15|.|.
TGTGCCAGCAGCGTAGGGGGGCGGAACCAAGAGACCCAGTACTTC
CASSVGGRNQETQYF
>TRBV18|TRBJ2-7|15|.|once
TGTGCCAGCTCACCACTTCGATCCGGCTCCTACGAGCAGTACTTC
CASSPLRSGSYEQYF
>TRBV2|TRBJ1-5|14|.|.
TGTGCCAGCAATATAAGGGGCGAATATCAGCCCCAGCATTTT
CASNIRGEYQPQHF
>TRBV5-1|TRBJ1-6|16|.|.
TGCGCCAGCCCCCCTGAGTTCGGGGTTCGGAACTCCCCCCTCCACTTT
CASPPEFGVRNSPLHF
>TRBV14|TRBJ2-7|14|.|.
TGTGCCAGCCAAGTTTCGGGTCTAAGTTACGAGCAGTACTTC
CASQVSGLSYEQYF
>TRBV15|TRBJ2-1|19|TRBD2|.
TGTGCCACCAGCTCTCCGGGACTAGCGGGAGTCAGGAGGTCAAATGAGCAGTTCTTC
CATSSPGLAGVRRSNEQFF
>TRBV19|TRBJ1-2|15|TRBD1|once
TGTGCCAGTAAATCAGCCCGACAGGGAGGCTATGGCTACACCTTC
CASKSARQGGYGYTF
>TRBV28|TRBJ1-6|16|.|.
TGTGCCAGCAGTTTATCAGGACACCGGGATAATTCACCCCTCCACTTT
CASSLSGHRDNSPLHF
>TRBV5-1|TRBJ2-5|11|.|.
TGCGCCAGCAGCTCCAGAGAGACCCAGTACTTC
CASSSRETQYF
>TRBV30|TRBJ1-3|15|.|.
TGTGCCTGGAGCCGGCTTGGCGTACCGGGTAACACCATATATTTT
CAWSRLGVPGNTIYF
>TRBV5-4|TRBJ2-5|13|.|.
TGTGCCAGCAGCCAAACTCTCTTAGCGACCCAGTACTTC
CASSQTLLATQYF
>TRBV5-1|TRBJ2-1|13|.|.
TGCGCCAGCACGACGGGGACCTACAATGAGCAGTTCTTC
CASTTGTYNEQFF
>TRBV7-6|TRBJ1-5|14|TRBD1|.
TGTGCCAGCAGCTTACGGGACAGTGATCAGCCCCAGCATTTT
CASSLRDSDQPQHF
>TRBV18|TRBJ2-7|14|.|.
TGTGCCAGCTCACCAGGGCAGGTAGGCTACGAGCAGTACTTC
CASSPGQVGYEQYF
>TRBV2|TRBJ1-1|13|.|.
TGTGCCATCACCTGGGGGGGGTGGACTGAAGCTTTCTTT
CAITWGGWTEAFF
>TRBV7-7|TRBJ1-1|14|.|.
TGTGCTAGCAGCCCGACAGGCCTGAACACTGAAGCTTTCTTT
CASSPTGLNTEAFF
>TRBV6-6|TRBJ2-5|13|.|.
TGTGCCAGTGAAACAGGAATTCAAGAGACCCAGTACTTC
CASETGIQETQYF
>TRBV15|TRBJ2-3|16|TRBD2|.
TGTGCCACCAGCCGCCGGACTAGCGGGAGCACAGATACGCAGTATTTT
CATSRRTSGSTDTQYF
>TRBV5-1|TRBJ1-3|16|TRBD1|once
TGCGCCAGCAGCCCTACCGCAGGGGGTTCTGGAAACACCATATATTTT
CASSPTAGGSGNTIYF
>TRBV5-1|TRBJ2-1|15|TRBD1|.
TGCGCCAGCAGCTCAGGGGGCACGTCCTACAATGAGCAGTTCTTC
CASSSGGTSYNEQFF
>TRBV7-9|TRBJ2-1|16|.|few
TGTGCCAGCAGCTTATTGGCAGGTGAAGGCTACAATGAGCAGTTCTTC
CASSLLAGEGYNEQFF
>TRBV7-2|TRBJ2-5|15|.|.
TGTGCCAGCAGCTTCGGGCGAGGGGGAAGGGAGACCCAGTACTTC
CASSFGRGGRETQYF
>TRBV7-2|TRBJ2-3|16|TRBD2|.
TGTGCCAGCAGCTTAGGAGGCGGGAGGATCACAGATACGCAGTATTTT
CASSLGGGRITDTQYF
>TRBV4-2|TRBJ2-1|20|TRBD2|.
TGTGCCAGCAGCCAAGTTCGCGGACTAGCGGGAGGGGGGGACTACAATGAGCAGTTCTTC
CASSQVRGLAGGGDYNEQFF
>TRBV4-3|TRBJ2-7|17|TRBD1|.
TGCGCCAGCAGCCCGACCACTCAGACAGGGGACTCCTACGAGCAGTACTTC
CASSPTTQTGDSYEQYF
>TRBV18|TRBJ2-7|12|.|.
TGTGCCAGCTCACCAACAGGGTACGAGCAGTACTTC
CASSPTGYEQYF
>TRBV6-4|TRBJ2-1|15|TRBD1|.
TGTGCCAGCAGTGAGGGGACAGGAGCAAACAATGAGCAGTTCTTC
CASSEGTGANNEQFF
>TRBV19|TRBJ2-5|16|TRBD2|.
TGTGCCAGTAGTATCCAACTAGCGGGAGGCCAAGAGACCCAGTACTTC
CASSIQLAGGQETQYF
>TRBV10-3|TRBJ1-2|16|.|.
TGTGCCATCGACGGGGAGGGGAAAGAGGCTAACTATGGCTACACCTTC
CAIDGEGKEANYGYTF
>TRBV6-1|TRBJ2-7|14|TRBD2|.
TGTGCCAGTTCGTCTGAGCGGGGGGGATACGAGCAGTACTTC
CASSSERGGYEQYF
>TRBV7-9|TRBJ1-5|13|.|once
TGTGCCAGCAGTCCTACAGGCAATCAGCCCCAGCATTTT
CASSPTGNQPQHF
>TRBV6-5|TRBJ2-2|13|.|.
TGTGCCAGCAGTGAAACAAGCACCGGGGAGCTGTTTTTT
CASSETSTGELFF
>TRBV12-5|TRBJ2-7|13|.|.
TGTGCTAGTGGTTCCTCGGGAGTGTGGGAGCAGTACTTC
CASGSSGVWEQYF
>TRBV7-2|TRBJ1-1|13|.|.
TGTGCCAGCAGTTCTTTCGGGGGTGGTGAAGCTTTCTTT
CASSSFGGGEAFF
>TRBV7-9|TRBJ2-5|15|TRBD1|.
TGTGCCAGCAGCTTGGCACAGGGGGGTCAAGAGACCCAGTACTTC
CASSLAQGGQETQYF
>TRBV5-4|TRBJ2-7|13|.|.
TGTGCCAGCAGCGTCCTAGGGGGTTCCGAGCAGTACTTC
CASSVLGGSEQYF
>TRBV11-1|TRBJ2-4|12|TRBD1|.
TGTGCCAGCAGCCCGGACAGGGCCATTCAGTACTTC
CASSPDRAIQYF